Reported below is one TCR beta chain. Its antigen is unknown. These data are taken from a study of cytomegalovirus exposure and HLA in healthy donors. Points from the study as a whole: In presence/absence analyses, roughly uniform sequencing depth across donors was assumed.

CDR3 length: 14 residues. Trimming cost V 7 bases and J 7 bases, with 14 bases left between them. The germline V gene has CDR1 MDHEN and CDR2 SYDVKM. The PCR used 60 Vbeta and 13 Jbeta primers. Profiling relied on immunoSEQ multiplex PCR, and the TCRdb table lists in-frame clones only, not all of them. The sample has roughly 100,000 clones; roughly 80% are singletons. This sequence was found in a man aged 35-49 years in good health and CMV-seronegative. The sample was PBMCs. The chain recombines TRBV28 with TRBJ1-6; tentative D call: TRBD1 (5 bases). The CDR3 region has the DNA TGTGCCAGCAATACCCAGGGAGGAAATTCACCCCTCCACTTT. Encoded protein: CASNTQGGNSPLHF.